The entry that follows covers one T cell receptor beta chain sequence. The data belong to a study of blood T cell repertoires in COVID-19. Study-level information: There were acute and convalescent COVID-19 samples, and they came from the United States, Italy and Spain. T cells, B-cell-depleted T cells, or PBMCs supplied cDNA or gDNA.

V was pared by 1 base and J by 3 bases, with 7 bases of the junction left unmatched. The CDR3 is 16 residues long. Germline V gene data show CDR1 as SGHKS and CDR2 as YYEKEE (reference sequence). Source study methods: Nucleated cell number was recorded as an estimate derived from reference gene primer amplification. The protocol was immunoSEQ multiplex PCR, while the TCRdb copy is restricted to in-frame clones and leaves out a portion. V, J and clone size derive from that table, while D and trimming were established from the DNA sequence. The sample shows around 220,000 clones, 80% of them seen only once.

The receptor was isolated from a human donor in a cohort sampled during active COVID-19. The rearrangement uses TRBV5-5 and TRBJ2-3; 8 nucleotides align to TRBD1. The specimen sequenced was peripheral blood. This CDR3 reads CASSLLAGGMTDTQYF. For the CDR3, the DNA is TGTGCCAGCAGCTTGTTGGCAGGGGGCATGACAGATACGCAGTATTTT.